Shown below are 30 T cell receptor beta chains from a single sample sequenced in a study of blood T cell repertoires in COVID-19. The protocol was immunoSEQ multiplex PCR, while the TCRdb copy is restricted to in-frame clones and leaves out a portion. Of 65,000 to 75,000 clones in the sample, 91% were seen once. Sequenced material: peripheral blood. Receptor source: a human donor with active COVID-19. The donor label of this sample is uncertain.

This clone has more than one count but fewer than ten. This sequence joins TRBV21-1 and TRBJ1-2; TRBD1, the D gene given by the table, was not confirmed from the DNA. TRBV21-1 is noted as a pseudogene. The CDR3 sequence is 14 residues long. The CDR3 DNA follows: TGTGCCAGCAGCAAAGTGCCAGGCACCTATGGCTACACCTTC. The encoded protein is CASSKVPGTYGYTF.

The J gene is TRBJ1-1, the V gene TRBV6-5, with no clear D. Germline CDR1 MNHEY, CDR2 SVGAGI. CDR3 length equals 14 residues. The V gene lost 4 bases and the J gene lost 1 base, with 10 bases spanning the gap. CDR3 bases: TGTGCCAGCAGTTTCAAGGGAGGGAACACTGAAGCTTTCTTT. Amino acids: CASSFKGGNTEAFF.

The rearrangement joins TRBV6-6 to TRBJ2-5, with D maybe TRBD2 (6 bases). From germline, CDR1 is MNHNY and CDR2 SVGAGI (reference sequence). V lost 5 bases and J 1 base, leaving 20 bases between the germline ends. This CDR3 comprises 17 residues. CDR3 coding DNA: TGTGCCAGCAGTCCCACCCGGGACTCGAGGGGCCAAGAGACCCAGTACTTC. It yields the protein CASSPTRDSRGQETQYF.

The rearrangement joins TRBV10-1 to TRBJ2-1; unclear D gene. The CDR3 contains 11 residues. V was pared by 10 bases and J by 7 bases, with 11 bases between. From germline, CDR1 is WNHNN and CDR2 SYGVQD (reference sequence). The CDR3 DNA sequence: TGCGCCACCCAGGCCTTTAATGAGCAGTTCTTC. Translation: CATQAFNEQFF.

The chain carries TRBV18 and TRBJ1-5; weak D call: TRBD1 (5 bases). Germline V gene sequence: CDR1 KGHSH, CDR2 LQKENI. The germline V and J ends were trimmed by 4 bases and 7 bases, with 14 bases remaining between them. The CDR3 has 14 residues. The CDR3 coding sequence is TGTGCCAGCTCACTCGCGGGGGGGAACCAGCCCCAGCATTTT. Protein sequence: CASSLAGGNQPQHF.

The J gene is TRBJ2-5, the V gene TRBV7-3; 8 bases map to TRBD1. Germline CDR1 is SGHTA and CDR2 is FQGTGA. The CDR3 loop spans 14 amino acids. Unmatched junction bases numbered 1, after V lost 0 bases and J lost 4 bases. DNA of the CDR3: TGTGCCAGCAGCTTAACCGGACAGGGAGAGACCCAGTACTTC. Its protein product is CASSLTGQGETQYF. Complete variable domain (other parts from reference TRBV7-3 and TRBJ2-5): GAGVSQTPSNKVTEKGKYVELRCDPISGHTALYWYRQSLGQGPEFLIYFQGTGAADDSGLPNDRFFAVRPEGSVSTLKIQRTERGDSAVYLCASSLTGQGETQYFGPGTRLLVL.

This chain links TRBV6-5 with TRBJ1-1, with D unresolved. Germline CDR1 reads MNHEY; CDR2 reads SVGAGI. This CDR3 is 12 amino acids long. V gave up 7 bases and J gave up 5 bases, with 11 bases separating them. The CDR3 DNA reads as TGTGCCAGCACCCTCATGAGGACTGAAGCTTTCTTT. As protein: CASTLMRTEAFF.

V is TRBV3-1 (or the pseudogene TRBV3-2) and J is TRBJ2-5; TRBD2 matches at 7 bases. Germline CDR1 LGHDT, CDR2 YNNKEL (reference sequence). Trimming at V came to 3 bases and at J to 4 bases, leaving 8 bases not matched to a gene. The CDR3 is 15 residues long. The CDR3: CASSHWTGGLETQYF. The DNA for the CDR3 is TGTGCCAGCAGCCACTGGACCGGGGGGTTAGAGACCCAGTACTTC.

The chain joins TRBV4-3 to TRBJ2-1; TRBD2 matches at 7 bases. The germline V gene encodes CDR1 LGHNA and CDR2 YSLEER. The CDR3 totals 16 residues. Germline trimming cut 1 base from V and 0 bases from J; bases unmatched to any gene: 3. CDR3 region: CASSQAAGDSYNEQFF. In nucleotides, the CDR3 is TGCGCCAGCAGCCAAGCCGCGGGAGACTCCTACAATGAGCAGTTCTTC.

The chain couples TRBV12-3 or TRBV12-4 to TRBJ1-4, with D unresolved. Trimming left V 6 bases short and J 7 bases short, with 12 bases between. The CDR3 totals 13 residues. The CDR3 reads CASSPRLGEKLFF. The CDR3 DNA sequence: TGTGCCAGCAGCCCTAGGTTAGGTGAAAAACTGTTTTTT.

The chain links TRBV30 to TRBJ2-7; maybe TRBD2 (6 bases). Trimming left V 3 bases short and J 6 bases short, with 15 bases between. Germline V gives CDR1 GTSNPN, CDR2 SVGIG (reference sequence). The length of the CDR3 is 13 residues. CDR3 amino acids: CAWRGGGPGEQYF. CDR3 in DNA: TGTGCCTGGAGGGGGGGTGGACCGGGCGAGCAGTACTTC.

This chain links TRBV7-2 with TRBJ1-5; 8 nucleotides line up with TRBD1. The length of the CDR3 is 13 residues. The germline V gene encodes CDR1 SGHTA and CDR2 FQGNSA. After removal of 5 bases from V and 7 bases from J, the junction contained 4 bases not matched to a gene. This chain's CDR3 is CASSVQGDQPQHF. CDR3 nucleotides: TGTGCCAGCAGCGTACAGGGGGACCAGCCCCAGCATTTT.

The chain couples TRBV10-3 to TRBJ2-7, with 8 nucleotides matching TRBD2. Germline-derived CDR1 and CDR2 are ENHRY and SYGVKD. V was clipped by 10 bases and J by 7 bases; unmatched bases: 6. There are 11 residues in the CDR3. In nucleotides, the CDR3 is TGTGCCACGAGCGGGAGTCGAGAGCAGTACTTC. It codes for CATSGSREQYF.

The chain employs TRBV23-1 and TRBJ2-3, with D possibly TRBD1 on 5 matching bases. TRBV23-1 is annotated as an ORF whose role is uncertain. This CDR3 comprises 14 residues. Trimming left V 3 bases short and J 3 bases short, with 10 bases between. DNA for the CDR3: TGCGCCAGCAGTCATATGAGGACAACAGATACGCAGTATTTT. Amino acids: CASSHMRTTDTQYF.

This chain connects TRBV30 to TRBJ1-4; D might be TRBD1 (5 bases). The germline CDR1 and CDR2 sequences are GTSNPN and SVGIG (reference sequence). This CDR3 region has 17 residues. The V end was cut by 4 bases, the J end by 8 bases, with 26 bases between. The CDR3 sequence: CAWKVTRDSPLREKLFF. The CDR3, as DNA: TGTGCCTGGAAGGTAACCAGGGATTCGCCCCTGCGGGAAAAACTGTTTTTT.

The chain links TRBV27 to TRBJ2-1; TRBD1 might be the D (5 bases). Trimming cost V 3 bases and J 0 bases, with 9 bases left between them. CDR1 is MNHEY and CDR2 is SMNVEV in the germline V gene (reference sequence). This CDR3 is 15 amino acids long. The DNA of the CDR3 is TGTGCCAGCAGTTTCAGGGTCAGCTCCTACAATGAGCAGTTCTTC. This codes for CASSFRVSSYNEQFF.

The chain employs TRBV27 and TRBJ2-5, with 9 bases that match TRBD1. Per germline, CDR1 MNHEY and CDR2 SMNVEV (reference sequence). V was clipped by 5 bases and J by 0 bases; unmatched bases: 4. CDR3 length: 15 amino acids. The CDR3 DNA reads TGTGCCAGCAGTCCGGGACAGGGTGACCAAGAGACCCAGTACTTC. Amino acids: CASSPGQGDQETQYF.

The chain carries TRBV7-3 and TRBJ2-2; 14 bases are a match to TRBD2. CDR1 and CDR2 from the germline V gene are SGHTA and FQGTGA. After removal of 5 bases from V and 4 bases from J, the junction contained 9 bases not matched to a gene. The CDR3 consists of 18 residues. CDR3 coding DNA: TGTGCCAGCAGCCCCGGACTAGCGGGAGGTATAGGCACCGGGGAGCTGTTTTTT. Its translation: CASSPGLAGGIGTGELFF.

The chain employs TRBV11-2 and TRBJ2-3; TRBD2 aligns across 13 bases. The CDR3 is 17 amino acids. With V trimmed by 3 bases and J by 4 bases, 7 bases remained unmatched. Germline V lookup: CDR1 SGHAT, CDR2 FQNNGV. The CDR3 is CASSFQGLAGDPDTQYF. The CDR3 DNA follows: TGTGCCAGCAGCTTCCAAGGACTAGCGGGAGACCCAGATACGCAGTATTTT.

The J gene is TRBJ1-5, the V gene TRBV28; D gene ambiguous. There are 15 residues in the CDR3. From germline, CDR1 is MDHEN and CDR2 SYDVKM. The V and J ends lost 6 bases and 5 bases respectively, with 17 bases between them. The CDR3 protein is CASRDSTRGHQPQHF. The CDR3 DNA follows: TGTGCCAGCAGAGACTCGACACGGGGTCATCAGCCCCAGCATTTT.

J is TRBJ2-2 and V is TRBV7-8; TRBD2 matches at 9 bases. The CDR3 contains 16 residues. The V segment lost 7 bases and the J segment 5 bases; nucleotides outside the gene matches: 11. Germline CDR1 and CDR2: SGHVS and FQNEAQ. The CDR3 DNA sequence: TGTGCCAGCAAGGGAATAGCGGGAGATTGGACCGGGGAGCTGTTTTTT. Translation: CASKGIAGDWTGELFF.

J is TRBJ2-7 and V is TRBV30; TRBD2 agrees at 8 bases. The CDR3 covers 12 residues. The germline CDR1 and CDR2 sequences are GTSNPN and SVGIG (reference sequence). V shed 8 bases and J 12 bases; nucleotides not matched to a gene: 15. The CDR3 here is CAARESGGRGYF. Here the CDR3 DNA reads TGTGCCGCGCGCGAGTCGGGGGGGCGAGGGTACTTC. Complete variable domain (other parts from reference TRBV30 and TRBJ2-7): SQTIHQWPATLVQPVGSPLSLECTVEGTSNPNLYWYRQAAGRGLQLLFYSVGIGQISSEVPQNLSASRPQDRQFILSSKKLLLSDSGFYLCAARESGGRGYFGPGTRLTVT.

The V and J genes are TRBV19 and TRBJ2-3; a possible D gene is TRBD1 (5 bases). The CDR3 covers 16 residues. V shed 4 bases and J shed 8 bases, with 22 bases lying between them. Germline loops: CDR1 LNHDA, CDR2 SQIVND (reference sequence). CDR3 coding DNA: TGTGCCAGTAGTACGTCGCCAGGGTTTGGAGCTAGTACGCAGTATTTT. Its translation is CASSTSPGFGASTQYF.

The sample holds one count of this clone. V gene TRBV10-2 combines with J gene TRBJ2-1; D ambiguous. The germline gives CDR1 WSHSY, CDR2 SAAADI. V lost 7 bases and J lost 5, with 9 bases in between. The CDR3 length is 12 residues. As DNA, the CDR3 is TGCGCCAGCACCTCGACTGACAATGAGCAGTTCTTC. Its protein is CASTSTDNEQFF.

The CDR3 coding sequence is TGTGCCAGCAGTGAAGCGCGGAGGGGCCTTGATGTAACTGAAGCTTTCTTT. This translates into CASSEARRGLDVTEAFF. The chain uses TRBV2 and TRBJ1-1, with a possible D match to TRBD1 (5 bases). The CDR3 is 17 amino acids. Trimming cost V 0 bases and J 5 bases, with 19 bases left between them. In germline, CDR1 is SNHLY, CDR2 FYNNEI.

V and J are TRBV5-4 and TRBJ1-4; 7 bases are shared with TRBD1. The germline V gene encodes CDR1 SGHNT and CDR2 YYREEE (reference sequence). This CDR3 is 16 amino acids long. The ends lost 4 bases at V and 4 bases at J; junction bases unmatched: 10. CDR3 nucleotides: TGTGCCAGCAGCCGTGGGGGGACAGTCGGTAATGAAAAACTGTTTTTT. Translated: CASSRGGTVGNEKLFF.

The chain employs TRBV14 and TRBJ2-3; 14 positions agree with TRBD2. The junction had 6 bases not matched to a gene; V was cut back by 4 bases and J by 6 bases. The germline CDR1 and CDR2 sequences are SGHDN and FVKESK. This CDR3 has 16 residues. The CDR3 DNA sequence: TGTGCCAGCAGCCCCGGGACTAGCGGGAGAGCCGATACGCAGTATTTT. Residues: CASSPGTSGRADTQYF.

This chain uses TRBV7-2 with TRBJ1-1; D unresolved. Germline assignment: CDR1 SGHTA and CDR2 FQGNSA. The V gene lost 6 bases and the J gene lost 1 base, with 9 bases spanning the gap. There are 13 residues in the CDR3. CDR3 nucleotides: TGTGCCAGCAGACAACAGTGGAACACTGAAGCTTTCTTT. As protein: CASRQQWNTEAFF.

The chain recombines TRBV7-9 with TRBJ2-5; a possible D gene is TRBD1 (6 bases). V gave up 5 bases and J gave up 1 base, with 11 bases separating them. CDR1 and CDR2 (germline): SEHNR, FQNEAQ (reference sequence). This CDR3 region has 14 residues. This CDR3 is CASSPDRSQETQYF. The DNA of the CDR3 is TGTGCCAGCAGCCCCGACAGGTCCCAAGAGACCCAGTACTTC.

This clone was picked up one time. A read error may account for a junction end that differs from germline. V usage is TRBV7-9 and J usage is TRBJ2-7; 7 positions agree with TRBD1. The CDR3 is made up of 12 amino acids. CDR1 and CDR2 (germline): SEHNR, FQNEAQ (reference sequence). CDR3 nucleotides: TGTGCCAGCAGCTTTGGACAGGCTCAATCCCTGTTC. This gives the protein CASSFGQAQSLF.